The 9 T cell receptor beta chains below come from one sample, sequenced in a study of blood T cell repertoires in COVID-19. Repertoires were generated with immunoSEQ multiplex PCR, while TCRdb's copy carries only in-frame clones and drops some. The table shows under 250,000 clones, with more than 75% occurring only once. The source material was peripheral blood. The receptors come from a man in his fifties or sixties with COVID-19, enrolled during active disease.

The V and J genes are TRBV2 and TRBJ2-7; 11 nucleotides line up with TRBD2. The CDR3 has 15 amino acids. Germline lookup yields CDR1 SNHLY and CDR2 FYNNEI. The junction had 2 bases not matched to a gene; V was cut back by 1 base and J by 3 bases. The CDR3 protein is CASSEGGTSGYEQYF. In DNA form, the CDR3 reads TGTGCCAGCAGTGAAGGGGGGACTAGCGGCTACGAGCAGTACTTC.

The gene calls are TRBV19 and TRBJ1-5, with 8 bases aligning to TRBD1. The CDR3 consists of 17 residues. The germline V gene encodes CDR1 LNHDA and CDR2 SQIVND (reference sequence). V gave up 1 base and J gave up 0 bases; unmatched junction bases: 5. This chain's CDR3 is CASSIGTGYDSNQPQHF. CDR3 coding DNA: TGTGCCAGTAGTATAGGGACAGGGTACGATAGCAATCAGCCCCAGCATTTT.

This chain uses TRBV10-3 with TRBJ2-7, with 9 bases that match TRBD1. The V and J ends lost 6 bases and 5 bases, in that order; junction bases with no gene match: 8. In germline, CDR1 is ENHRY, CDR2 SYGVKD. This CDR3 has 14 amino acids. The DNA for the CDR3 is TGTGCCATCAGCCCCGGGACAGGGAACGACGAGCAGTACTTC. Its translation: CAISPGTGNDEQYF.

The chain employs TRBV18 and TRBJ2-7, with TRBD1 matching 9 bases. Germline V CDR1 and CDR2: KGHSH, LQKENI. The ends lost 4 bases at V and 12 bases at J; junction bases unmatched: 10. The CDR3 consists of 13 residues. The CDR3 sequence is CASSQYRDRVRYF. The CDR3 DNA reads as TGTGCCAGCTCACAATACCGGGACAGGGTTAGGTACTTC. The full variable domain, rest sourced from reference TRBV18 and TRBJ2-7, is NAGVMQNPRHLVRRRGQEARLRCSPMKGHSHVYWYRQLPEEGLKFMVYLQKENIIDESGMPKERFSAEFPKEGPSILRIQQVVRGDSAAYFCASSQYRDRVRYFGPGTRLTVT.

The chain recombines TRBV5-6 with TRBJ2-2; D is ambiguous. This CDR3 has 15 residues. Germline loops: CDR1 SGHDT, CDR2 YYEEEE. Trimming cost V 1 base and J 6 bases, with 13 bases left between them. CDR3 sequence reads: CASSLKMRQAGELFF. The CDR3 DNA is TGTGCCAGCAGCTTGAAGATGAGGCAAGCCGGGGAGCTGTTTTTT. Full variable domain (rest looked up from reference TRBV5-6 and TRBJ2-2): DAGVTQSPTHLIKTRGQQVTLRCSPKSGHDTVSWYQQALGQGPQFIFQYYEEEERQRGNFPDRFSGHQFPNYSSELNVNALLLGDSALYLCASSLKMRQAGELFFGEGSRLTVL.

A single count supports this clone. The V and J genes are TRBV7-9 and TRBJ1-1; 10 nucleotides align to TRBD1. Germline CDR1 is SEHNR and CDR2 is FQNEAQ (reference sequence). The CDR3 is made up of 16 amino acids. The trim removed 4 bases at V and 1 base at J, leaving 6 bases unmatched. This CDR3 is CASSSGTGVKNTEAFF. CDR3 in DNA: TGTGCCAGCAGCTCGGGGACAGGGGTGAAGAACACTGAAGCTTTCTTT.

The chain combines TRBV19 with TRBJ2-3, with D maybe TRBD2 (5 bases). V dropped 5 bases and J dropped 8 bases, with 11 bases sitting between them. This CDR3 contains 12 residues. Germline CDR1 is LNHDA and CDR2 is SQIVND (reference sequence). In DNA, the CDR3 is TGTGCCAGTAGTCCACGGACTCGTACGCAGTATTTT. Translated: CASSPRTRTQYF.

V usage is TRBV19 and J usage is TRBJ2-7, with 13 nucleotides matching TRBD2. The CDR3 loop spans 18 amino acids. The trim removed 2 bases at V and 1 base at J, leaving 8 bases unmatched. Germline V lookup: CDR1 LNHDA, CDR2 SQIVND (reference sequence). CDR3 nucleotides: TGTGCCAGTAGTATAATGGGGACTAGCGGGACGGCTTCCTACGAGCAGTACTTC. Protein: CASSIMGTSGTASYEQYF. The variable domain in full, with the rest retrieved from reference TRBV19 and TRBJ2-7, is DGGITQSPKYLFRKEGQNVTLSCEQNLNHDAMYWYRQDPGQGLRLIYYSQIVNDFQKGDIAEGYSVSREKKESFPLTVTSAQKNPTAFYLCASSIMGTSGTASYEQYFGPGTRLTVT.

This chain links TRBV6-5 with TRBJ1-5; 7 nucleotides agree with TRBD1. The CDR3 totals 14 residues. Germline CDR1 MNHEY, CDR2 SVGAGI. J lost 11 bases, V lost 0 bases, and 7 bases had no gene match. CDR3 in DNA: TGTGCCAGCAGTTACTCAAGTTCCCAGGGGGCCCAGCATTTT. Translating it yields CASSYSSSQGAQHF.